The clone carrying this TCR beta chain was observed at least ten times. Its antigen is still unknown. Template-switch 5'RACE cDNA synthesis added a 10-nucleotide unique molecular identifier. The yield of each sequencing run was over 180 million TCR-beta sequences from 15-18 subjects. MiXCR, run by TCRdb on the 5' RACE reads, gives a single entry per CDR3 protein. The sample has more than 50,000 distinct CDR3 sequences; 8% to 9% are singletons. V dropped 4 bases and J dropped 1; count of bases not matched to a gene: 15. The CDR3 is 21 amino acids. This record belongs to a study of neurological immune-mediated disorders. Whole-study findings and limits: Private repertoires in all groups were suggested by the absence of shared CDR3 amino acid sequences among expanded clones across subjects.

The time point denotes: longitudinal time-point 3. The rearrangement links TRBV12-3 or TRBV12-4 to TRBJ2-6, with 11 bases lining up with TRBD2. The sample comprised PBMCs. The sequence came from a woman aged 35 to 49 in good health. The CDR3 sequence is CASSSLTRTSGWPSGANVLTF. CDR3 DNA: TGTGCCAGCAGTTCCCTTACCCGGACTAGCGGGTGGCCGTCTGGGGCCAACGTCCTGACTTTC.